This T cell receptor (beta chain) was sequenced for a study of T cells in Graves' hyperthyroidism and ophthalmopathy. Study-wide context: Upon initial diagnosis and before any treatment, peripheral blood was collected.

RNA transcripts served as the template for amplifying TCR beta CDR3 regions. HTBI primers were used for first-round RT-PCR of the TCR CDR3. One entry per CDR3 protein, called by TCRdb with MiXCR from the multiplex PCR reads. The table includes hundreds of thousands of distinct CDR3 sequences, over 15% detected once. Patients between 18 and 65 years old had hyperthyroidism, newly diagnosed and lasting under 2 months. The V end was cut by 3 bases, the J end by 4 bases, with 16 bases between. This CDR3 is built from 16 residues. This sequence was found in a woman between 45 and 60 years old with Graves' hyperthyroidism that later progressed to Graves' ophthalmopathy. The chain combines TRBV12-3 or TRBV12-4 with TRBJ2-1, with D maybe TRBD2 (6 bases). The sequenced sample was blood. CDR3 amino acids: CASSLRPPEGYNEQFF. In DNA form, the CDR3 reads TGTGCCAGCAGTTTGAGGCCCCCGGAGGGGTACAATGAGCAGTTCTTC.